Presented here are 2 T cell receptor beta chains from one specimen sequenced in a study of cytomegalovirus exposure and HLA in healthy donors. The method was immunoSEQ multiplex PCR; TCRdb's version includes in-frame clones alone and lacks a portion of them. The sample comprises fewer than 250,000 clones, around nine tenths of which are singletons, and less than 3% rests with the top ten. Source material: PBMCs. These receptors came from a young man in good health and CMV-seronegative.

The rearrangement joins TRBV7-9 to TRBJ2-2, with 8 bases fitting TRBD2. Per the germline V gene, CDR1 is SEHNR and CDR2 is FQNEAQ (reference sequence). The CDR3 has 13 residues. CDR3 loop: CAASGGTAGELFF. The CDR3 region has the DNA TGTGCAGCGAGCGGGGGCACCGCCGGGGAGCTGTTTTTT.

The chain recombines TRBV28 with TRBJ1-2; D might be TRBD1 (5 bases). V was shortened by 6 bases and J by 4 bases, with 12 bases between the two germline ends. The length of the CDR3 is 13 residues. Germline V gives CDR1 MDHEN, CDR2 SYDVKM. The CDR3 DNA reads TGTGCCAGCAGGCGGTTGGGGGGCTATGGCTACACCTTC. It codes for CASRRLGGYGYTF.